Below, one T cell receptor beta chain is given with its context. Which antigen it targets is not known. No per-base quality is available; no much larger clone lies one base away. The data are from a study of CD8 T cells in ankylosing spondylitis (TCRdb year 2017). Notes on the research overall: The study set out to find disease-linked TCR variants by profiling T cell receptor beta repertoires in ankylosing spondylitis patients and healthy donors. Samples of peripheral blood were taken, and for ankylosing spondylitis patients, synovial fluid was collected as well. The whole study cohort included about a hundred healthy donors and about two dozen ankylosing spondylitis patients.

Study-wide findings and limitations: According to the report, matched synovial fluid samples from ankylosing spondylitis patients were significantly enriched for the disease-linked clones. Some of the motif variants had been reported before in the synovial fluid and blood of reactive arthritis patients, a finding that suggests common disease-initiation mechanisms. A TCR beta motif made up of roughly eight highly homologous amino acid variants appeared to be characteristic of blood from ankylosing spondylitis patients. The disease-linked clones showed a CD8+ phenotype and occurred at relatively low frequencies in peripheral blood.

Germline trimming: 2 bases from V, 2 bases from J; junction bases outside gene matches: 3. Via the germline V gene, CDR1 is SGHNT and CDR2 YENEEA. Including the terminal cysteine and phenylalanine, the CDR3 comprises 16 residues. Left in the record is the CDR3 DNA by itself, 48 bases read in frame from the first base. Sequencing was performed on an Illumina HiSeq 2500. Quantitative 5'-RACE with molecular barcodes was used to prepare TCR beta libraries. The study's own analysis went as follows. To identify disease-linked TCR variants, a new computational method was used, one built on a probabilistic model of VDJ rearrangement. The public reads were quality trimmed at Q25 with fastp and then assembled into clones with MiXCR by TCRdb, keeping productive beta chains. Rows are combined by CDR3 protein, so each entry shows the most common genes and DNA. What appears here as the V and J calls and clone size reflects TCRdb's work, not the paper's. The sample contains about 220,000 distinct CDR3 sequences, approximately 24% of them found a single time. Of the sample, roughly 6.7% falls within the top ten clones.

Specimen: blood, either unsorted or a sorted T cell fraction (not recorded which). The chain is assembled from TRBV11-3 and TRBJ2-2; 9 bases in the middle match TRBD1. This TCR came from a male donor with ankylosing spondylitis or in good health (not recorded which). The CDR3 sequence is CASSLNRGRNTGELFF. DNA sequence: TGTGCCAGCAGCTTAAACAGGGGGCGCAACACCGGGGAGCTGTTTTTT.